One and the same sample provided the 21 T cell receptor beta chains below, sequenced in a study of CD8 T cells in ankylosing spondylitis. TCRdb passed the 5' RACE reads through MiXCR, listing each CDR3 protein once. The sample lists some 300,000 distinct CDR3 sequences, roughly 20% occurring once. The sequenced sample was blood, either unsorted or a sorted T cell fraction (not recorded which). The receptors stem from a female donor with ankylosing spondylitis or in good health (not recorded which).

The chain is built from TRBV27 and TRBJ1-5; D is uncertain. The V end was cut by 5 bases, the J end by 7 bases, with 12 bases between. Germline loops: CDR1 MNHEY, CDR2 SMNVEV (reference sequence). CDR3 length equals 13 residues. The CDR3 spells CASSPFPIQPQHF. DNA for the CDR3: TGTGCCAGCAGTCCCTTCCCGATCCAGCCCCAGCATTTT.

In this sample, this clonotype turned up many times. The chain links TRBV7-2 to TRBJ2-3; D gene unclear. The CDR3 has 12 amino acids. Germline-derived CDR1 and CDR2 are SGHTA and FQGNSA. V was clipped by 5 bases and J by 4 bases, with 7 bases between them. CDR3 loop: CASSPLSDTQYF. As DNA, the CDR3 is TGTGCCAGCAGCCCCCTTTCAGATACGCAGTATTTT.

This CDR3 is CASSPQRRTSGRNTGELFF. CDR3 DNA sequence: TGTGCCAGCAGCCCTCAGAGACGGACTAGCGGGAGAAATACCGGGGAGCTGTTTTTT. This sequence joins TRBV11-2 and TRBJ2-2, with 13 bases that match TRBD2. V lost 5 bases and J lost 5; bases outside the gene matches: 14. The germline V gene has CDR1 SGHAT and CDR2 FQNNGV. The CDR3 runs to 19 residues.

V and J are TRBV20-1 and TRBJ2-3; TRBD2 is a possible D gene (5 bases). The CDR3 is made up of 12 amino acids. Germline V gene data show CDR1 as DFQATT and CDR2 as SNEGSKA (reference sequence). V lost 5 bases and J 1 base, leaving 7 bases between the germline ends. CDR3 region: CSAFSGTDTQYF. CDR3 nucleotide sequence: TGCAGTGCTTTTAGCGGCACAGATACGCAGTATTTT.

CDR3 DNA: TGTGCCAGCACCGAACAGGGGAATAATTCACCCCTCCACTTT. Residues: CASTEQGNNSPLHF. This chain uses TRBV6-1 with TRBJ1-6; 7 positions agree with TRBD1. The CDR3 covers 14 residues. Germline V CDR1 and CDR2: MNHNS, SASEGT. V gave up 7 bases and J gave up 5 bases; unmatched junction bases: 5.

The genes are TRBV20-1 and TRBJ2-2; D may be TRBD2 (7 bases). Trimming cost V 3 bases and J 5 bases, with 19 bases left between them. CDR3 length: 16 residues. CDR1 DFQATT and CDR2 SNEGSKA come from the germline V gene (reference sequence). CDR3: CSASPWAEGGTGELFF. In DNA, the CDR3 is TGCAGTGCTAGTCCGTGGGCGGAGGGGGGGACCGGGGAGCTGTTTTTT.

This clonotype was seen repeatedly, ten times or more. The chain employs TRBV20-1 and TRBJ2-7; 7 positions agree with TRBD1. The CDR3 spans 12 residues. The V and J ends lost 6 bases and 2 bases, in that order; junction bases with no gene match: 4. From germline, CDR1 is DFQATT and CDR2 SNEGSKA (reference sequence). CDR3 DNA sequence: TGCAGTGCACAGGGGACCACCTACGAGCAGTACTTC. The encoded protein is CSAQGTTYEQYF.

This clonotype has ten or more counts. V and J are TRBV7-2 and TRBJ2-2; TRBD1 or TRBD2 may be the D gene (5 bases each). Trimming pared 2 bases from V and 5 bases from J, leaving 15 bases between. CDR3 length: 16 amino acids. Germline V gene lookup returns CDR1 SGHTA and CDR2 FQGNSA. CDR3 protein: CASSLLSGGRTGELFF. In DNA, the CDR3 is TGTGCCAGCAGCTTACTGAGTGGGGGTAGGACCGGGGAGCTGTTTTTT.

The V and J genes are TRBV24-1 and TRBJ2-7; no reliable D call. The CDR3 spans 13 residues. The V end was cut by 4 bases, the J end by 9 bases, with 15 bases between. CDR1 and CDR2 from the germline V gene are KGHDR and SFDVKD. The CDR3 protein is CATSDPFGEWQYF. The CDR3 DNA follows: TGTGCCACCAGTGACCCGTTTGGGGAATGGCAGTACTTC.

There are a few counts of this clonotype. The V call is TRBV10-3, the J call TRBJ2-6; D is undetermined. Germline-derived CDR1 and CDR2 are ENHRY and SYGVKD. The CDR3 length is 13 residues. Trimming left V 6 bases short and J 3 bases short, with 6 bases between. CDR3 amino acids: CAISGNGANVLTF. The CDR3 nucleotides read TGTGCCATCAGCGGAAATGGGGCCAACGTCCTGACTTTC.

This clonotype was counted only a few times. The gene calls are TRBV12-3 or TRBV12-4 and TRBJ1-1; 7 bases are shared with TRBD1. The CDR3 length is 16 residues. J gave up 2 bases and V 7 bases, and 13 bases lay outside the gene matches. CDR3 region: CASTYRGWGPNTEAFF. The CDR3 bases are TGTGCCAGCACCTACAGGGGCTGGGGGCCAAACACTGAAGCTTTCTTT.

The genes are TRBV7-2 and TRBJ2-1, with TRBD2 identical over 13 bases. J was trimmed by 7 bases and V by 5 bases; bases with no gene match: 11. CDR1 is SGHTA, CDR2 FQGNSA, per germline. The CDR3 sequence is 17 residues long. CDR3 DNA: TGTGCCAGCAGCGGCAGACTAGCGGGAGGTTTCAGGAATGAGCAGTTCTTC. Protein: CASSGRLAGGFRNEQFF.

The chain carries TRBV4-3 and TRBJ2-1; unclear D gene. The germline V gene encodes CDR1 LGHNA and CDR2 YSLEER. V dropped 4 bases and J dropped 8 bases, with 12 bases sitting between them. The CDR3 sequence is 13 residues long. CDR3 in DNA: TGCGCCAGCAGCCTCCAAGGAACCCATGAGCAGTTCTTC. Its translation: CASSLQGTHEQFF.

Only one count was recorded for this clonotype. The chain links TRBV7-9 to TRBJ2-3; maybe TRBD2 (6 bases). This CDR3 spans 16 amino acids. Germline CDR1 reads SEHNR; CDR2 reads FQNEAQ (reference sequence). V lost 1 base, J lost 0 bases, and 11 bases lay in between. CDR3 sequence reads: CASSLVGGRSTDTQYF. The CDR3 DNA is TGTGCCAGCAGCTTAGTCGGGGGACGGAGCACAGATACGCAGTATTTT.

In its sample, this clonotype was seen a few times. The chain carries TRBV9 and TRBJ2-2; no reliable D call. V was trimmed by 6 bases and J by 6 bases, leaving 12 bases between them. The CDR3 is 13 residues long. Germline V gene sequence: CDR1 SGDLS, CDR2 YYNGEE. The CDR3, as DNA: TGTGCCAGCACGGCGAGTAGTGCCGGGGAGCTGTTTTTT. Residues: CASTASSAGELFF.

The CDR3 protein is CATSDSGGGRETQYF. DNA of the CDR3: TGTGCCACCAGTGATTCCGGGGGCGGGAGGGAGACCCAGTACTTC. V gene TRBV24-1 combines with J gene TRBJ2-5; 8 positions match TRBD2. Looked up from germline, CDR1 is KGHDR and CDR2 is SFDVKD. This CDR3 region has 15 residues. J lost 5 bases, V lost 2 bases, and 6 bases had no gene match.

The chain couples TRBV6-6 to TRBJ2-3, with no clear D. V lost 6 bases and J lost 2, with 9 bases in between. From germline, CDR1 is MNHNY and CDR2 SVGAGI (reference sequence). The CDR3 is 13 amino acids. The CDR3 is CASRTFSTDTQYF. CDR3 DNA sequence: TGTGCCAGCAGGACTTTTTCCACAGATACGCAGTATTTT.

Only a few counts were recorded for this clonotype. The CDR3 DNA reads as TGTGCCAGCGTCGGGGTAGCGGGAGGGGACGACACAGATACGCAGTATTTT. Translating it yields CASVGVAGGDDTDTQYF. The V call is TRBV12-3 or TRBV12-4, the J call TRBJ2-3, with 11 bases aligning to TRBD2. V trimming: 8 bases; J trimming: 2 bases; junction bases outside the gene matches: 12. The length of the CDR3 is 17 residues.

In nucleotides, the CDR3 is TGTGCCAGCGGGACAGGAGGGCGGTCCTACGAGCAGTACTTC. Encoded protein: CASGTGGRSYEQYF. This rearrangement joins TRBV3-1 to TRBJ2-7; 8 nucleotides line up with TRBD1. The CDR3 spans 14 residues. Germline V gives CDR1 LGHDT, CDR2 YNNKEL (reference sequence). J lost 1 base, V lost 8 bases, and 7 bases had no gene match.

This clonotype was found many times. The chain has TRBV29-1 and TRBJ2-7; 7 positions match TRBD1. There are 15 residues in the CDR3. Germline loops: CDR1 SQVTM, CDR2 ANQGSEA. With 0 bases clipped from V and 7 bases from J, the junction kept 12 bases outside the gene matches. This chain's CDR3 is CSVEDHRQGVREQYF. The CDR3 coding sequence is TGCAGCGTTGAAGATCACAGACAGGGAGTGAGGGAGCAGTACTTC.

The table lists this clonotype with a few counts. The chain links TRBV29-1 to TRBJ1-2, with 10 bases identical to TRBD1. This CDR3 has 13 amino acids. J gave up 8 bases and V 6 bases, and 9 bases lay outside the gene matches. Per germline, CDR1 SQVTM and CDR2 ANQGSEA. The CDR3 DNA sequence: TGCAGCGTCAGGGGGACAGGGGACTCCGGCTACACCTTC. Protein product: CSVRGTGDSGYTF. Looking up the rest from reference TRBV29-1 and TRBJ1-2 gives the full variable domain: SAVISQKPSRDICQRGTSLTIQCQVDSQVTMMFWYRQQPGQSLTLIATANQGSEATYESGFVIDKFPISRPNLTFSTLTVSNMSPEDSSIYLCSVRGTGDSGYTFGSGTRLTVV.